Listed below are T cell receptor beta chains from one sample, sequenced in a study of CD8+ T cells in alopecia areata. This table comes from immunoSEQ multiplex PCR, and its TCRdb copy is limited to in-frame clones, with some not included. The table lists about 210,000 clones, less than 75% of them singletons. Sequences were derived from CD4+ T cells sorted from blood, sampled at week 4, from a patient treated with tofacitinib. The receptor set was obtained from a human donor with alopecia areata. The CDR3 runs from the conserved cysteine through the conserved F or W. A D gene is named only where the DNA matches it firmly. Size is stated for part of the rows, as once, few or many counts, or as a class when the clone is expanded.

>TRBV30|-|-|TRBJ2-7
TGTGCCTGGTCGGATAGCGGATACTACGAGCAGTACTTC
CAWSDSGYYEQYF
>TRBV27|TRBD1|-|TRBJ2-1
TGTGCCATACCACCGGGACAGTCCTACAATGAGCAGTTCTTC
CAIPPGQSYNEQFF
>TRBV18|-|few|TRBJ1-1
TGTGCCAGCTCACCACCGACAGGCGGGATCACTGAAGCTTTCTTT
CASSPPTGGITEAFF
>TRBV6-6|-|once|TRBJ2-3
TGTGCCAGCTGTCACCGGGGGGATACGCAGTATTTT
CASCHRGDTQYF
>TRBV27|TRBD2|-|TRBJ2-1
TGTGCCAGCAGTCCCCTAGCGGGGGGTAATGAGCAGTTCTTC
CASSPLAGGNEQFF
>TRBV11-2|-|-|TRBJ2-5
TGTGCCAGCAGCTTAGGTACAGCGAAAGAGACCCAGTACTTC
CASSLGTAKETQYF
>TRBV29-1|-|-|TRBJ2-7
TGCAGCGTTGCCGGGACGGTGACCTACGAGCAGTACTTC
CSVAGTVTYEQYF
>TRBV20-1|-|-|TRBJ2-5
TGCAGTGCTAGATCGGAGACCCAGTACTTC
CSARSETQYF
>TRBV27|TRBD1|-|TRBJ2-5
TGTGCCAGTTCATCCAGGGGGCGCGTTCTAGAGACCCAGTACTTC
CASSSRGRVLETQYF
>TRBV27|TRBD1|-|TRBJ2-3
TGTGCCAGCAGTTTAGGGACAGGGGCGGCGGTTTCCACAGATACGCAGTATTTT
CASSLGTGAAVSTDTQYF
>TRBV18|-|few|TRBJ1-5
TGTGCCAGCTCACCCTTTGAGGGGGATAATCAGCCCCAGCATTTT
CASSPFEGDNQPQHF
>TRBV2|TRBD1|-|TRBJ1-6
TGTGCCAGCAGTGATTTGGGACAGGGAACCTCACCCCTCCACTTT
CASSDLGQGTSPLHF
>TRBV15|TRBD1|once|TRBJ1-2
TGTGCCACCAGCAGAGAGACAGGGCTCTATGGCTACACCTTC
CATSRETGLYGYTF
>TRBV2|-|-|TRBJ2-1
TGTGCCAGCACTCTGGGACCGCGCAATGAGCAGTTCTTC
CASTLGPRNEQFF
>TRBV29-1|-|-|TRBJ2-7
TGCAGCGTTGAACGGGGCGACGGCGAGCAGTACTTC
CSVERGDGEQYF
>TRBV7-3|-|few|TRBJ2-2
TGTGCCAGCAGCTCGGAAACCGGGGAGCTGTTTTTT
CASSSETGELFF
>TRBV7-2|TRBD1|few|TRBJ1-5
TGTGCCAGCAGCTCAGGACAGGGGGGATATCAGCCCCAGCATTTT
CASSSGQGGYQPQHF
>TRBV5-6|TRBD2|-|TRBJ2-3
TGTGCCAGCAGCTCTATGACTAGCGGGGGGAGGGATACGCAGTATTTT
CASSSMTSGGRDTQYF
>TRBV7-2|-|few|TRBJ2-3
TGTGCCAGCAGCCTGGGAAGCGGGTGGGCGCAGTATTTT
CASSLGSGWAQYF
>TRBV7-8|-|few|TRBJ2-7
TGTGCCAGCAAGGGCGGGAACGAGCAGTACTTC
CASKGGNEQYF
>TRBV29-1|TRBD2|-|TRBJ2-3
TGCAGCGCCGACGGGGGGGGAAATACGCAGTATTTT
CSADGGGNTQYF
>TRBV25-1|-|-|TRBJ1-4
TGTGCCAGCCGGGAAACAGGGCTCCGGGGTGAAAAACTGTTTTTT
CASRETGLRGEKLFF
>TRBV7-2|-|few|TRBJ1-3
TGTGCCAGCAGCTACATCGGACAAGGCGGAAACACCATATATTTT
CASSYIGQGGNTIYF
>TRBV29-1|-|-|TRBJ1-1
TGCAGCGTTGAAGGCCTCTCGAGGAACACTGAAGCTTTCTTT
CSVEGLSRNTEAFF
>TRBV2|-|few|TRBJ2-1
TGTGCCAGCAGTACAGATCAGGACAATGAGCAGTTCTTC
CASSTDQDNEQFF
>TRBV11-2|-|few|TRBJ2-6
TGTGCCAGCAGCTCCCTACGACAGGAACCCTCTGGGGCCAACGTCCTGACTTTC
CASSSLRQEPSGANVLTF
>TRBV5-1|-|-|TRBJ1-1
TGCGCCAGCACCAGGACGGAAGACACTGAAGCTTTCTTT
CASTRTEDTEAFF
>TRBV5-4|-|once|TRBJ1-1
TGTGCCAGCAGCTCCCGGGCCGAAGCTTTCTTT
CASSSRAEAFF
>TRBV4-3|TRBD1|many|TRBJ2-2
TGCGCCAGCAGCCGGGACAGTGCGAACACCGGGGAGCTGTTTTTT
CASSRDSANTGELFF
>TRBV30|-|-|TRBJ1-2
TGTGCCTGGAGTGTGGGGACGAGGGGCCCTTACCCCGCCACCTTC
CAWSVGTRGPYPATF
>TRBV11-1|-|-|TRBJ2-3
TGTGCCAGCAGCTTGAGTGGGCGCAGGGGGGATGCGGCAGATACGCAGTATTTT
CASSLSGRRGDAADTQYF
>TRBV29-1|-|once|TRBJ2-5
TGCAGCGTTGTGGGTAGGGTTGAGACCCAGTACTTC
CSVVGRVETQYF
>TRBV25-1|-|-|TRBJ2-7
TGTGCCAGCAGTGAATTTCCGGCCTACGAGCAGTACTTC
CASSEFPAYEQYF